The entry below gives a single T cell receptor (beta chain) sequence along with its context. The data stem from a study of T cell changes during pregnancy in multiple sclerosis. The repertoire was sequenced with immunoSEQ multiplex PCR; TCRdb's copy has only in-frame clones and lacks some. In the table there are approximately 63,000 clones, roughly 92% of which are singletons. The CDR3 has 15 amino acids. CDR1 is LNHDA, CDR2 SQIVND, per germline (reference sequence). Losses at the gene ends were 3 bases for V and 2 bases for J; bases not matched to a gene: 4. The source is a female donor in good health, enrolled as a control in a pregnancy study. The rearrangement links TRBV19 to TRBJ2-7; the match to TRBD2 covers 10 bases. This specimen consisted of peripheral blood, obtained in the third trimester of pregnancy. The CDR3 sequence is CASSISLAGAYEQYF. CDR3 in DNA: TGTGCCAGTAGTATCTCGCTAGCGGGGGCCTACGAGCAGTACTTC.